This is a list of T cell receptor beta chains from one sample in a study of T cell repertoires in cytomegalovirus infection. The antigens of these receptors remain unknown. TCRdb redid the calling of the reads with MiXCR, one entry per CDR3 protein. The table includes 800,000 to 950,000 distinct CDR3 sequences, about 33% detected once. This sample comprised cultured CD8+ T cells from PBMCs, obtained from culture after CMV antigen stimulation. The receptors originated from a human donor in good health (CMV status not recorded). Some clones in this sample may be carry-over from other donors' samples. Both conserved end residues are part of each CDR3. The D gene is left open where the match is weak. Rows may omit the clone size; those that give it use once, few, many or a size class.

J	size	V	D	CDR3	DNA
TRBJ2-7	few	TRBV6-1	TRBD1	CASRGTAAYEQYF	TGTGCCAGCAGGGGGACAGCTGCCTACGAGCAGTACTTC
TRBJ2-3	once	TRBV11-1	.	CASSLRTKITDTQYF	TGTGCCAGCAGCCTTCGGACTAAAATCACAGATACGCAGTATTTT
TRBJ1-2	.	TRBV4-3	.	CASSQDPSFTNRINYGYTF	TGCGCCAGCAGCCAAGATCCCTCCTTTACAAATCGAATTAACTATGGCTACACCTTC
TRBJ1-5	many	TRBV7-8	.	CASSSGLGQPQHF	TGTGCCAGCAGCTCAGGTTTGGGTCAGCCCCAGCATTTT
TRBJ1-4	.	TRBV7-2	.	CASSPRGFSLIAGEKLFF	TGTGCCAGCAGCCCGAGGGGGTTCTCTCTTATTGCCGGGGAAAAACTGTTTTTT
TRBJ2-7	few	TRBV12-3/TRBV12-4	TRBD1	CASSRGQGRYEQYF	TGTGCCAGCAGTCGAGGACAGGGTAGATACGAGCAGTACTTC
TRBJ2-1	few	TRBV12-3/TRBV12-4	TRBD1	CASSAAYRDRAEYNEQFF	TGTGCCAGCAGTGCCGCATACCGGGACAGGGCAGAATACAATGAGCAGTTCTTC
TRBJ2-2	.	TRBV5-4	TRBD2	CASSPGLAETGELFF	TGTGCCAGCAGCCCGGGACTAGCGGAGACCGGGGAGCTGTTTTTT
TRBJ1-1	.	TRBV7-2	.	CASSLASPNTEAFF	TGTGCCAGCAGCTTAGCGAGTCCTAACACTGAAGCTTTCTTT
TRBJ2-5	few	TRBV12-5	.	CASSGHGFQETQYF	TGTGCTAGTTCCGGGCACGGATTCCAAGAGACCCAGTACTTC
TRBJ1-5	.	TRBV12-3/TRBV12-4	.	CASSLWEGFQPQHF	TGTGCCAGCAGTTTATGGGAGGGATTTCAGCCCCAGCATTTT
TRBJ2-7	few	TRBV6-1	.	CASRTRGDDYEQYF	TGTGCCAGCAGAACCAGGGGAGACGACTACGAGCAGTACTTC